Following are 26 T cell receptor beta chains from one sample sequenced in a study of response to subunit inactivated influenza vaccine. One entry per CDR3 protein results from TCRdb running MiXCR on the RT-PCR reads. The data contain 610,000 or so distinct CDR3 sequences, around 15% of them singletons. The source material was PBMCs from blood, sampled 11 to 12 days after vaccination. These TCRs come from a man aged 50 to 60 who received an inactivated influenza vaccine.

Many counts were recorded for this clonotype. CDR3 protein: CASSLVAGGPFF. CDR3 bases: TGTGCCAGCAGCTTAGTCGCTGGCGGGCCGTTCTTC. This sequence joins TRBV7-9 and TRBJ2-1; the D gene is possibly TRBD2 (5 bases). V gave up 1 base and J gave up 15 bases, with 13 bases separating them. Germline V gives CDR1 SEHNR, CDR2 FQNEAQ (reference sequence). The CDR3 is 12 residues long.

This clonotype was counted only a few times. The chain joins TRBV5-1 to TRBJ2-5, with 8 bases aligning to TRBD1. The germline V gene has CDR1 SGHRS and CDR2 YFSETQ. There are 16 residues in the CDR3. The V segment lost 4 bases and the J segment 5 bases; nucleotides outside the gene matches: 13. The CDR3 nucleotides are TGCGCCAGCAGCCCGGGGACAGGTCGATGGGGGGAGACCCAGTACTTC. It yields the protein CASSPGTGRWGETQYF. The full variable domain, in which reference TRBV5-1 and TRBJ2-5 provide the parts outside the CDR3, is KAGVTQTPRYLIKTRGQQVTLSCSPISGHRSVSWYQQTPGQGLQFLFEYFSETQRNKGNFPGRFSGRQFSNSRSEMNVSTLELGDSALYLCASSPGTGRWGETQYFGPGTRLLVL.

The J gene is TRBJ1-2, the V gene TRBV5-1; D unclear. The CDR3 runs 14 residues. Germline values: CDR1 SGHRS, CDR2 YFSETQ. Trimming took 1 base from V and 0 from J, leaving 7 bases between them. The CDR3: CASSLRAANYGYTF. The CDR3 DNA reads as TGCGCCAGCAGCTTGCGGGCGGCTAACTATGGCTACACCTTC.

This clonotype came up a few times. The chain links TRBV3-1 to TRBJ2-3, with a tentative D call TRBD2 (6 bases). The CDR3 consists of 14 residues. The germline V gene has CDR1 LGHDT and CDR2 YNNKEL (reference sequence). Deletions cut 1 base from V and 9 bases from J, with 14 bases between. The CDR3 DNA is TGTGCCAGCAGCCAAGGGGTTAGCGGTGGAACGCAGTATTTT. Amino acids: CASSQGVSGGTQYF.

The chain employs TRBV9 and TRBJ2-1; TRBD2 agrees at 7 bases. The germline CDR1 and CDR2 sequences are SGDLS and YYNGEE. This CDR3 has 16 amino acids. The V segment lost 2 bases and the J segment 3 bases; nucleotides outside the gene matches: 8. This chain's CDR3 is CASSVRLERDYNEQFF. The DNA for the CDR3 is TGTGCCAGCAGCGTTCGTCTCGAGCGGGACTACAATGAGCAGTTCTTC.

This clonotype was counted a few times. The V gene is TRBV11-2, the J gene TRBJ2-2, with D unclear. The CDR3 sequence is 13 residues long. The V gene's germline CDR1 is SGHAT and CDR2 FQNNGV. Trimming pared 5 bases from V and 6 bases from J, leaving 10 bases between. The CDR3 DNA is TGTGCCAGCAGCCTGGATCGTCCCGGGGAGCTGTTTTTT. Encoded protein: CASSLDRPGELFF.

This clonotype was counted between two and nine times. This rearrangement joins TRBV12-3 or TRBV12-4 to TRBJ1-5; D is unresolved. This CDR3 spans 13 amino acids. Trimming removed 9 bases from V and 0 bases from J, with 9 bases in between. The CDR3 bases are TGTGCCAGTTGCAGGACTAGCAATCAGCCCCAGCATTTT. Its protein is CASCRTSNQPQHF.

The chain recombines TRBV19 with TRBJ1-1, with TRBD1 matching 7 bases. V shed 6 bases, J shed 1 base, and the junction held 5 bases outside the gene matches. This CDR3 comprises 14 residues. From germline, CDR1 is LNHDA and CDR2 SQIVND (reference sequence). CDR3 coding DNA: TGTGCCAGTAGCCCGGGACAGCAGAACACTGAAGCTTTCTTT. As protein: CASSPGQQNTEAFF.

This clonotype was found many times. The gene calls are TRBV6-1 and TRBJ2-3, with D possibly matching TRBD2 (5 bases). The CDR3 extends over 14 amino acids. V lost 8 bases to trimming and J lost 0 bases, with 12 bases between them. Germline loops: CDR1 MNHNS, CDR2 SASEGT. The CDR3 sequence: CASGGGTSTDTQYF. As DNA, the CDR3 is TGTGCCAGCGGAGGAGGTACTAGCACAGATACGCAGTATTTT.

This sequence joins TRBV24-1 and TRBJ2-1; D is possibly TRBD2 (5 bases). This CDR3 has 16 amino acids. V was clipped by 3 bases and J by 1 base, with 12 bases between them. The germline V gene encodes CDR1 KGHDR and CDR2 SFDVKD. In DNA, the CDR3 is TGTGCCACCAGTGATGGTCGACGGGGATCCTACAATGAGCAGTTCTTC. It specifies CATSDGRRGSYNEQFF.

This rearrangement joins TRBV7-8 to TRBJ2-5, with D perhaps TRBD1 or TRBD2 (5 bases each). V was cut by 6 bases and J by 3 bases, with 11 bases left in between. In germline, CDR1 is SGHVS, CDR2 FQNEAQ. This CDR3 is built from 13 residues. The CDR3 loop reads CASSGGPEETQYF. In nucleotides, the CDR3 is TGTGCCAGCAGTGGGGGACCAGAAGAGACCCAGTACTTC.

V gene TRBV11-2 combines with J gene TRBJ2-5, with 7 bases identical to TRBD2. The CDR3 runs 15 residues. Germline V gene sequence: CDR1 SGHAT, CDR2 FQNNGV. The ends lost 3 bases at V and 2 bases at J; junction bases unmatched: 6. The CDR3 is CASSLSSGLQETQYF. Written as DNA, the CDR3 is TGTGCCAGCAGCTTGAGTAGCGGGCTGCAAGAGACCCAGTACTTC.

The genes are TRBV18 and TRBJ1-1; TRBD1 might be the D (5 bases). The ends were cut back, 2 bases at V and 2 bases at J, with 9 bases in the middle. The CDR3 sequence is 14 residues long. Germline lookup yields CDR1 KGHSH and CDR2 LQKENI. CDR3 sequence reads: CASSPSQGNTEAFF. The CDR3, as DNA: TGTGCCAGCTCACCAAGTCAGGGAAACACTGAAGCTTTCTTT.

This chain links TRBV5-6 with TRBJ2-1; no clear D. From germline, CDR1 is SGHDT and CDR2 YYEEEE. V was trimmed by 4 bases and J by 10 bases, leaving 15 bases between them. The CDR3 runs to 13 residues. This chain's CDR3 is CASSPGPAREQFF. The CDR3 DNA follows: TGTGCCAGCAGCCCCGGACCAGCCAGGGAGCAGTTCTTC.

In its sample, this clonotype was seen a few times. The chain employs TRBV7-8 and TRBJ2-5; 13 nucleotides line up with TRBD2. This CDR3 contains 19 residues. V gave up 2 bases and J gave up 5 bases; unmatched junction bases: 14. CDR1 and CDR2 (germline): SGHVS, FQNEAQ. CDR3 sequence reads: CASSLRRLAGGSGKETQYF. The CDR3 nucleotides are TGTGCCAGCAGCTTACGGAGACTAGCGGGGGGATCGGGGAAGGAGACCCAGTACTTC.

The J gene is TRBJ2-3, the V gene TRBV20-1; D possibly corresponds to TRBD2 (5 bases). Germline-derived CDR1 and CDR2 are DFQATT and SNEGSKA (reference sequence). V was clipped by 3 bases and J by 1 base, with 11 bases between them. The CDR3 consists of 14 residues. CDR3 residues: CSARSLERTDTQYF. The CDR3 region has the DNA TGCAGTGCTAGGTCACTAGAGCGCACAGATACGCAGTATTTT.

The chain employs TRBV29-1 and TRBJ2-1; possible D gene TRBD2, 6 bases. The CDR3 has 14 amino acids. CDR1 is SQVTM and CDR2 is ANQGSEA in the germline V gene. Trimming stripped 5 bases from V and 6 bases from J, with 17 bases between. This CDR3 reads CSVPAREAINEQFF. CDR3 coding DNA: TGCAGCGTTCCGGCCAGGGAGGCTATCAATGAGCAGTTCTTC.

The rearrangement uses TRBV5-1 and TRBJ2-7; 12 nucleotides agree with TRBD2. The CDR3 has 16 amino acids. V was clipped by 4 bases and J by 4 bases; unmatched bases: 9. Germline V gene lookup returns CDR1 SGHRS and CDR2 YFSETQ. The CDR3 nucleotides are TGCGCCAGCAGCGAGACTAGCGGGAGTTTGGGTTACGAGCAGTACTTC. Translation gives CASSETSGSLGYEQYF.

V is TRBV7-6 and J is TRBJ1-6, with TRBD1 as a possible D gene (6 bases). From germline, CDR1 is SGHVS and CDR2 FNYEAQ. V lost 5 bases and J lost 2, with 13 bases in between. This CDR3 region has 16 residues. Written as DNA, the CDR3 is TGTGCCAGCAGCGTGACAGGTGGAACCTATAATTCACCCCTCCACTTT. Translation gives CASSVTGGTYNSPLHF.

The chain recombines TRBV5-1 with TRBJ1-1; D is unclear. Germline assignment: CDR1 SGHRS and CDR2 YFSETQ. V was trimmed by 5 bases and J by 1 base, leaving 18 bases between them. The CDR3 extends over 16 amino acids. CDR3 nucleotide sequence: TGCGCCAGCAGACCCTGGATCGGTTTCGGGAACACTGAAGCTTTCTTT. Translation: CASRPWIGFGNTEAFF.

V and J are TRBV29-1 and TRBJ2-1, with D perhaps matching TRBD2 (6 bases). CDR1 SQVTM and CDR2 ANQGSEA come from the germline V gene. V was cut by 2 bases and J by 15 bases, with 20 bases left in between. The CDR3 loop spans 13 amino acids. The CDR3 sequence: CSVERRASAPPFF. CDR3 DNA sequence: TGCAGCGTTGAACGGAGGGCTAGCGCCCCCCCGTTCTTC.

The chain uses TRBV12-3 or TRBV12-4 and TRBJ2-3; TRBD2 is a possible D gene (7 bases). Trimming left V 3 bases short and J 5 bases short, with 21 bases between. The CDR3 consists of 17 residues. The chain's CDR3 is CASSLGLGGGRGDTQYF. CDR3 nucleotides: TGTGCCAGCAGTTTGGGCCTAGGGGGGGGCCGTGGAGATACGCAGTATTTT.

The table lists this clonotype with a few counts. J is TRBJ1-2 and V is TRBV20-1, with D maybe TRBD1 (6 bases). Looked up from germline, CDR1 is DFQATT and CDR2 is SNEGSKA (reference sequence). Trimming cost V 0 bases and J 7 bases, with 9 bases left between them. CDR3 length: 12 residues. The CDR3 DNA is TGCAGTGCTAGAGACAGGGGATCTGGCTACACCTTC. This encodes CSARDRGSGYTF.

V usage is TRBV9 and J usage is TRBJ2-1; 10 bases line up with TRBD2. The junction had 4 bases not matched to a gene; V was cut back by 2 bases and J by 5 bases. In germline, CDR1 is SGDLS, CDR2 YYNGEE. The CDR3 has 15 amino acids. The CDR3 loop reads CASSVGTSDHNEQFF. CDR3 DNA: TGTGCCAGCAGCGTTGGGACTAGCGACCACAATGAGCAGTTCTTC.

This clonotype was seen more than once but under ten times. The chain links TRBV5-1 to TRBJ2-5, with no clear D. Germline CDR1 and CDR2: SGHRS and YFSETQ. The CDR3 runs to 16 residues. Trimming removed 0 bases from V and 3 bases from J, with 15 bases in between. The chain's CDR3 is CASSLGQASPEETQYF. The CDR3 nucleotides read TGCGCCAGCAGCTTGGGGCAGGCCAGTCCAGAAGAGACCCAGTACTTC.

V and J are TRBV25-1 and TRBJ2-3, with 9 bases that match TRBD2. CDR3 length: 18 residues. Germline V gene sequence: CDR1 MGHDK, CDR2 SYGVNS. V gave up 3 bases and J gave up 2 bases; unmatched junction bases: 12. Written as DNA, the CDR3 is TGTGCCAGCAGTGACCTAATACTAGCGGGCCTCCCCACAGATACGCAGTATTTT. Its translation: CASSDLILAGLPTDTQYF.